The 10 T cell receptor beta chains given below trace back to one sample, sequenced in a study of T cell responses to AZD1222 COVID-19 vaccine. Here immunoSEQ multiplex PCR was the method, and the copy in TCRdb shows in-frame clones only, minus some. The sample carries around 140,000 clones, around 93% recorded once. Sequenced here: peripheral blood, sampled on day 0 of AZD1222 vaccination. These receptors all stem from an adult in good health.

V usage is TRBV9 and J usage is TRBJ2-1, with 10 nucleotides matching TRBD1. Germline V lookup: CDR1 SGDLS, CDR2 YYNGEE. Trimming cost V 3 bases and J 4 bases; bases outside gene matches: 4. There are 15 residues in the CDR3. Here the CDR3 reads CASSEGQGNYNEQFF. The CDR3 coding sequence is TGTGCCAGCAGCGAGGGACAGGGGAATTACAATGAGCAGTTCTTC.

The rearrangement uses TRBV21-1 and TRBJ1-5. TRBV21-1 is a documented pseudogene. The CDR3 contains 17 residues. DNA of the CDR3: TGTGCCAGCGGATTGGACTCAGGGCAGCGGCGCAATCAGCCCCAGCATTTT. Its translation: CASGLDSGQRRNQPQHF.

This sequence joins TRBV6-6 and TRBJ2-1; either TRBD1 or TRBD2 may supply D (6 bases each). This CDR3 contains 15 residues. Trimming stripped 8 bases from V and 9 bases from J, with 23 bases between. Germline loops: CDR1 MNHNY, CDR2 SVGAGI (reference sequence). In DNA, the CDR3 is TGTGCCAGCCACCGTCGGGGGCGGGTCGGGGGTGAGCAGTTCTTC. Translating gives CASHRRGRVGGEQFF.

The chain joins TRBV7-2 to TRBJ2-3; D call uncertain. The germline V gene has CDR1 SGHTA and CDR2 FQGNSA. Between the trimmed V and J ends, which lost 5 bases and 4 bases, there was a span of 22 bases. This CDR3 spans 17 amino acids. CDR3: CASSPTGRSRPPDTQYF. The CDR3 nucleotides are TGTGCCAGCAGCCCAACCGGACGGTCCAGGCCCCCAGATACGCAGTATTTT.

This chain joins TRBV7-6 and TRBJ2-3, with TRBD2 identical over 9 bases. The CDR3 has 16 residues. Trimming took 6 bases from V and 0 from J; bases not matched to a gene: 7. The V gene's germline CDR1 is SGHVS and CDR2 FNYEAQ. CDR3 sequence: CASSRSSGTSTDTQYF. The CDR3 DNA follows: TGTGCCAGCAGTCGTTCTAGCGGGACTAGCACAGATACGCAGTATTTT.

CDR3 sequence: CASGLRPTVMNTEAFF. The CDR3 DNA reads TGTGCTAGTGGTTTGAGGCCGACAGTTATGAACACTGAAGCTTTCTTT. The genes are TRBV12-5 and TRBJ1-1; D possibly corresponds to TRBD1 (5 bases). V lost 2 bases to trimming and J lost 0 bases, with 13 bases between them. CDR3 size: 16 residues. Germline CDR1 and CDR2: LGHNT and FRNRAP.

The CDR3 sequence: CASSELDRDRGYTF. The CDR3 DNA reads TGTGCCAGCAGCGAGTTAGACAGGGACCGCGGCTACACCTTC. The rearrangement joins TRBV25-1 to TRBJ1-2, with 7 bases matching TRBD1. Germline values: CDR1 MGHDK, CDR2 SYGVNS. V shed 6 bases, J shed 8 bases, and the junction held 12 bases outside the gene matches. The CDR3 is made up of 14 amino acids.

The chain is built from TRBV7-9 and TRBJ2-7; D is undetermined. Trimming removed 0 bases from V and 5 bases from J, with 2 bases in between. The CDR3 covers 11 residues. Germline V gives CDR1 SEHNR, CDR2 FQNEAQ (reference sequence). The CDR3 loop reads CASSLADEQYF. CDR3 in DNA: TGTGCCAGCAGCTTAGCGGACGAGCAGTACTTC.

V gene TRBV20-1 combines with J gene TRBJ1-6; TRBD1 might be the D (5 bases). The CDR3 is made up of 14 amino acids. Deletions cut 3 bases from V and 9 bases from J, with 15 bases between. Germline values: CDR1 DFQATT, CDR2 SNEGSKA (reference sequence). CDR3 region: CSASKTEGSSPLHF. CDR3 nucleotides: TGCAGTGCTAGTAAAACAGAGGGGTCTTCACCCCTCCACTTT.

The chain joins TRBV19 to TRBJ1-5, with 9 bases lining up with TRBD1. CDR3 size: 14 residues. J gave up 4 bases and V 10 bases, and 8 bases lay outside the gene matches. The germline CDR1 and CDR2 sequences are LNHDA and SQIVND (reference sequence). CDR3 amino acids: CATSPTGGNQPQHF. CDR3 DNA sequence: TGTGCCACAAGTCCGACAGGGGGTAATCAGCCCCAGCATTTT.